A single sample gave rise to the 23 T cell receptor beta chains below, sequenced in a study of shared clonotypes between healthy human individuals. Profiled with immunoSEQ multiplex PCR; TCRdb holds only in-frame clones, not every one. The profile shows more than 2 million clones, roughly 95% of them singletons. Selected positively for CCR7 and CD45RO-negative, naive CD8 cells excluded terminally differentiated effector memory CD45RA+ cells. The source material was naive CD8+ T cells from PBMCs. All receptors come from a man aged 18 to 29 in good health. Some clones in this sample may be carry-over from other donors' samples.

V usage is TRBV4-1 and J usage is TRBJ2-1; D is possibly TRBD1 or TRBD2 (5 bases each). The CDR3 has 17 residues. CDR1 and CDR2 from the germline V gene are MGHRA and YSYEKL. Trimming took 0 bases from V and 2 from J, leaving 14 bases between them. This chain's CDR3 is CASSQDSPGTPYNEQFF. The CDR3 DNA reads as TGCGCCAGCAGCCAAGATTCTCCGGGGACCCCCTACAATGAGCAGTTCTTC.

The chain's CDR3 is CASSVAGAGYNEQYF. The CDR3 DNA is TGTGCCAGCAGCGTAGCCGGCGCAGGGTACAACGAGCAGTACTTC. The rearrangement joins TRBV9 to TRBJ2-7; tentatively, D is TRBD1 (5 bases). Trimming removed 0 bases at V and 5 bases at J, with 15 bases between. The CDR3 has 15 amino acids. Germline V gene sequence: CDR1 SGDLS, CDR2 YYNGEE.

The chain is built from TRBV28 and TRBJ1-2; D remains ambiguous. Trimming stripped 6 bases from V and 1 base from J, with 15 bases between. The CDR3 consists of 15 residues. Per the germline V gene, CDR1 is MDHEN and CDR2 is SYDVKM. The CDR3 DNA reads TGTGCCAGCAGCTCACCTAACGCAGGTAACTATGGCTACACCTTC. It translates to CASSSPNAGNYGYTF.

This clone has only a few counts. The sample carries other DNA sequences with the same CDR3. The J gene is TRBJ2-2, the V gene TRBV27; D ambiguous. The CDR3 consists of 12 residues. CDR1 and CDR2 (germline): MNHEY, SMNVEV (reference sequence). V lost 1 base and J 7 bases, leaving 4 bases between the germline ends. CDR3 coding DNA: TGTGCCAGCAGTTTATTCCGCGGGGAGCTGTTTTTT. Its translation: CASSLFRGELFF.

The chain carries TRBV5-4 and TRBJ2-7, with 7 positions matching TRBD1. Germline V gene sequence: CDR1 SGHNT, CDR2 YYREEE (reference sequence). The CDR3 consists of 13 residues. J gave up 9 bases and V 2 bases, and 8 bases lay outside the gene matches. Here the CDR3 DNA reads TGTGCCAGCAGCTTCGGGACAGCCTCCGGGCAGTACTTC. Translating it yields CASSFGTASGQYF.

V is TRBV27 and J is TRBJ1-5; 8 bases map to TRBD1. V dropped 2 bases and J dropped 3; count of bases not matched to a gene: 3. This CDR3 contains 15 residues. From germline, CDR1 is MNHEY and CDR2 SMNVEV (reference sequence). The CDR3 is CASSLRTGINQPQHF. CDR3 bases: TGTGCCAGCAGTTTACGGACAGGGATCAATCAGCCCCAGCATTTT.

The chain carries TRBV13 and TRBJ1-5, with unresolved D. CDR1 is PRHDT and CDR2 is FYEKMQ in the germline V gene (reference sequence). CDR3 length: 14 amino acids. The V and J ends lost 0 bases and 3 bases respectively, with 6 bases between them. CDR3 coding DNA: TGTGCCAGCAGCTTAGGCCTGAACAATCAGCCCCAGCATTTT. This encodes CASSLGLNNQPQHF.

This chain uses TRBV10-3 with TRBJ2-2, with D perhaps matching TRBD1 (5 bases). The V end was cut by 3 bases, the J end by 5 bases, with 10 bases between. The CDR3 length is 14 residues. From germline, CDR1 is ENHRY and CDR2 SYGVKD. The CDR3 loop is CAISDLSGTGELFF. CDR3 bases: TGTGCCATCAGTGACTTATCAGGGACCGGGGAGCTGTTTTTT.

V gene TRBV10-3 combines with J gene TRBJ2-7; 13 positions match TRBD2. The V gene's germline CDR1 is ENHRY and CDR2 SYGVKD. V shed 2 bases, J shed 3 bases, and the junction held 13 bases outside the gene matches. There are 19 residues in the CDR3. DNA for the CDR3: TGTGCCATCAGTGAGCCCGCAGGACTAGCGGGAGAGGACAGCTACGAGCAGTACTTC. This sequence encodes CAISEPAGLAGEDSYEQYF.

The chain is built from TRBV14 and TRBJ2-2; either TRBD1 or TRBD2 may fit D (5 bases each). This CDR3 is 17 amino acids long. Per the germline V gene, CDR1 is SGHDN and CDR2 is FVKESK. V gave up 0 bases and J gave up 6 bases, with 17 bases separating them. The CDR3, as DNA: TGTGCCAGCAGCCAAGATGGAGTCAGGGCGAGGGCCGGGGAGCTGTTTTTT. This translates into CASSQDGVRARAGELFF. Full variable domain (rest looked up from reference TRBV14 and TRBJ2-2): EAGVTQFPSHSVIEKGQTVTLRCDPISGHDNLYWYRRVMGKEIKFLLHFVKESKQDESGMPNNRFLAERTGGTYSTLKVQPAELEDSGVYFCASSQDGVRARAGELFFGEGSRLTVL.

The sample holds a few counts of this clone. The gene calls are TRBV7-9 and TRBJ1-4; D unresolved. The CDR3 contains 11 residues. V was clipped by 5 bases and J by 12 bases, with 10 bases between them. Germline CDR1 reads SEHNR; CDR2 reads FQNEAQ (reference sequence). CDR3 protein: CASSLTEELFF. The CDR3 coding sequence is TGTGCCAGCAGCCTAACAGAGGAACTGTTTTTT. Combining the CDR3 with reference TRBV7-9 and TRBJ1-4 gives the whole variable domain DTGVSQNPRHKITKRGQNVTFRCDPISEHNRLYWYRQTLGQGPEFLTYFQNEAQLEKSRLLSDRFSAERPKGSFSTLEIQRTEQGDSAMYLCASSLTEELFFGSGTQLSVL.

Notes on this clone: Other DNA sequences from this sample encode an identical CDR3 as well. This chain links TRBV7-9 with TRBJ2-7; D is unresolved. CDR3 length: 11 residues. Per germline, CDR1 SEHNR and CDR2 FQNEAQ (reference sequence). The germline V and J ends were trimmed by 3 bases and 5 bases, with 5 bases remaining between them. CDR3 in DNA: TGTGCCAGCAGCTTGTTCCACGAGCAGTACTTC. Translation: CASSLFHEQYF.

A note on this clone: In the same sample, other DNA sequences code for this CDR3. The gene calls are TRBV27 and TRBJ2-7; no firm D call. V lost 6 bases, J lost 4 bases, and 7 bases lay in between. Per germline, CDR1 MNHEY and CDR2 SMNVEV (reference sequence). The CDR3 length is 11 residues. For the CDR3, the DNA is TGTGCCAGCAGCTTGGGGTACGAGCAGTACTTC. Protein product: CASSLGYEQYF.

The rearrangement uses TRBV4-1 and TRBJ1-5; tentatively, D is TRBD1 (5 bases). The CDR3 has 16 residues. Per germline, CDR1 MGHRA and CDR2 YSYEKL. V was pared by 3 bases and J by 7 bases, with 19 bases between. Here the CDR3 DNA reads TGCGCCAGCAGCCATACAGAAACGGGGGGAAGGCAGCCCCAGCATTTT. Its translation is CASSHTETGGRQPQHF.

The CDR3 spells CASSRDSRGTQYF. CDR3 nucleotide sequence: TGTGCCAGCAGCCGGGACAGCCGCGGCACGCAGTATTTT. V gene TRBV7-9 combines with J gene TRBJ2-3; 7 bases match TRBD1. The CDR3 spans 13 residues. Germline V gene data show CDR1 as SEHNR and CDR2 as FQNEAQ (reference sequence). The J segment lost 9 bases and the V segment lost 5 bases, leaving 8 bases of the junction unmatched.

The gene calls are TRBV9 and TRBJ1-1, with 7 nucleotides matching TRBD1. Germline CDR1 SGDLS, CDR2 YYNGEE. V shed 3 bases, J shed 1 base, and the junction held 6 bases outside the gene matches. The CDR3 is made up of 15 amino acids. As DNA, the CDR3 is TGTGCCAGCAGCGCCGCCGGGACAGCGAACACTGAAGCTTTCTTT. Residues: CASSAAGTANTEAFF.

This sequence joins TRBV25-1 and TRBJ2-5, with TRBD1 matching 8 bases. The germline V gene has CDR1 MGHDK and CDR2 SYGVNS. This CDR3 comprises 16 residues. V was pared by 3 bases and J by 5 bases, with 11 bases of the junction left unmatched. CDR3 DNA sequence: TGTGCCAGCAGTGACCCAGGGGGCCCCGCGGGGGAGACCCAGTACTTC. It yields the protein CASSDPGGPAGETQYF.

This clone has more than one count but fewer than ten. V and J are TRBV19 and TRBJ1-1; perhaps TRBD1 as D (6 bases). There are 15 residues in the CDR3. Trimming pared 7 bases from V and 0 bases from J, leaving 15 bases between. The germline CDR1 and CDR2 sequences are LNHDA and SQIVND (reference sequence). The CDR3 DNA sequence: TGTGCCAGTAAATCCCAGGGGTTGGTGAACACTGAAGCTTTCTTT. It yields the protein CASKSQGLVNTEAFF.

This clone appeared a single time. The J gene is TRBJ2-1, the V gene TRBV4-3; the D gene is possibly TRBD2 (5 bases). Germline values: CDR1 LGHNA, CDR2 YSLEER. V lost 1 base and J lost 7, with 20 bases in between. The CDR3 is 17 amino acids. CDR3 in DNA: TGCGCCAGCAGCCAAGTTCATGAGGGAAGTTTTCTGAATGAGCAGTTCTTC. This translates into CASSQVHEGSFLNEQFF.

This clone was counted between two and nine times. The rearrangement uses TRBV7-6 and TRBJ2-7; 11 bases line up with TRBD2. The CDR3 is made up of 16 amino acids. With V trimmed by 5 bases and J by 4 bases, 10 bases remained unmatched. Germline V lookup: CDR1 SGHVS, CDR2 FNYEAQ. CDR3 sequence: CASSTLLGTSGYEQYF. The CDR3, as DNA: TGTGCCAGCAGCACCCTCCTCGGGACTAGCGGATACGAGCAGTACTTC.

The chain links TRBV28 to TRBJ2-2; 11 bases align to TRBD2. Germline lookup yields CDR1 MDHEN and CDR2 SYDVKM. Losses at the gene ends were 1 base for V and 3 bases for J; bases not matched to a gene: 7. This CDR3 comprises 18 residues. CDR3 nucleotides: TGTGCCAGCAGTTTATTCGGGACTAGCGGACGACACACCGGGGAGCTGTTTTTT. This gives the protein CASSLFGTSGRHTGELFF. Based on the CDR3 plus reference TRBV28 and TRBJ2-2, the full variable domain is DVKVTQSSRYLVKRTGEKVFLECVQDMDHENMFWYRQDPGLGLRLIYFSYDVKMKEKGDIPEGYSVSREKKERFSLILESASTNQTSMYLCASSLFGTSGRHTGELFFGEGSRLTVL.

The CDR3 loop reads CASSLAGQGVMNTEAFF. The CDR3 DNA reads TGTGCCAGCAGCTTGGCCGGGCAGGGGGTGATGAACACTGAAGCTTTCTTT. The chain has TRBV5-6 and TRBJ1-1; 7 nucleotides agree with TRBD1. CDR1 and CDR2 from the germline V gene are SGHDT and YYEEEE. V gave up 0 bases and J gave up 0 bases; unmatched junction bases: 8. The CDR3 is 17 amino acids.

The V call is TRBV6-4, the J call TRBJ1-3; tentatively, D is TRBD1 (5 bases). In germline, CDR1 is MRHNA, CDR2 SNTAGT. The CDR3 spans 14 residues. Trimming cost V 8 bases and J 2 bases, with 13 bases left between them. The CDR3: CASDGGTPGNTIYF. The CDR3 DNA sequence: TGTGCCAGCGACGGAGGGACCCCTGGAAACACCATATATTTT.